These 18 T cell receptor beta chains were all obtained from the same sample, sequenced in a study of blood T cell repertoires in COVID-19 (dated by TCRdb to the early 2020s). The method behind the library was the immunoSEQ multiplex PCR assay. Sourced from immuneACCESS, this table was stored by TCRdb with only in-frame sequences that have V and J called. A share of the clones is absent; for the studies checked, an unresolved V gene accounts for under half, and the remainder has no known explanation. The sample has about 6,000 clones on record, roughly four fifths of them singletons. The ten biggest clones cover roughly 16% of the sample. Sequencing was done on a sample of peripheral blood. These receptors originate from a man between 60 and 70 years old with acute or convalescent COVID-19.

This chain connects TRBV6-5 to TRBJ1-3; D remains ambiguous. With 2 bases removed from V and 1 base from J, the gap between germline ends came to 12 bases. The CDR3 totals 16 residues. Germline loops: CDR1 MNHEY, CDR2 SVGAGI. CDR3 coding DNA: TGTGCCAGCAGTTACGAGGGTCTAAGTTCTGGAAACACCATATATTTT. Translating it yields CASSYEGLSSGNTIYF.

This clone showed up just a few times. The rearrangement uses TRBV7-2 and TRBJ2-3; possibly TRBD2 for D (5 bases). The V gene's germline CDR1 is SGHTA and CDR2 FQGNSA. V dropped 2 bases and J dropped 1 base, with 7 bases sitting between them. The CDR3 totals 14 residues. The CDR3 DNA sequence: TGTGCCAGCAGCTTACTAGCAGGCACAGATACGCAGTATTTT. This sequence encodes CASSLLAGTDTQYF.

The table lists this clone with a few counts. V and J are TRBV7-8 and TRBJ1-6; D ambiguous. Germline loops: CDR1 SGHVS, CDR2 FQNEAQ. The CDR3 loop spans 16 amino acids. The V end lost 0 bases, the J end lost 10 bases, and 16 bases lay between the germline ends. DNA for the CDR3: TGTGCCAGCAGCTTAGCCAGATCCAGGCTCGCCTCACCCCTCCACTTT. It is translated as CASSLARSRLASPLHF.

The V gene is TRBV6-5, the J gene TRBJ1-1; TRBD1 agrees at 7 bases. V dropped 6 bases and J dropped 5; count of bases not matched to a gene: 12. Germline CDR1 reads MNHEY; CDR2 reads SVGAGI. The CDR3 covers 15 residues. The CDR3 DNA is TGTGCCAGCAGCGCAATGGAGACAGGGCGGACTGAAGCTTTCTTT. Translation gives CASSAMETGRTEAFF.

The chain links TRBV11-3 to TRBJ2-1; 7 nucleotides align to TRBD2. This CDR3 region has 17 residues. CDR1 SGHNT and CDR2 YENEEA come from the germline V gene. J lost 4 bases, V lost 1 base, and 10 bases had no gene match. CDR3 bases: TGTGCCAGCAGCTTAGGGAAGGGGCTAGCGGCATACAATGAGCAGTTCTTC. Its protein is CASSLGKGLAAYNEQFF.

The J gene is TRBJ1-2, the V gene TRBV10-3; D is possibly TRBD1 (5 bases). This CDR3 spans 12 amino acids. CDR1 is ENHRY, CDR2 SYGVKD, per germline. The germline V and J ends were trimmed by 9 bases and 7 bases, with 15 bases remaining between them. The CDR3 coding sequence is TGTGCCATTTACGGGGGTCTGGGTGGCTACACCTTC. It encodes CAIYGGLGGYTF.

This clone came up once. The V and J genes are TRBV24-1 and TRBJ2-1, with 11 bases aligning to TRBD2. Germline assignment: CDR1 KGHDR and CDR2 SFDVKD. The CDR3 length is 17 residues. The V gene end was trimmed by 4 bases and the J gene end by 3 bases; junction bases not matched to a gene: 7. CDR3 DNA: TGTGCCACCAGTGACCCGAGTACTAGCGGGAGCTACAATGAGCAGTTCTTC. Residues: CATSDPSTSGSYNEQFF.

This chain joins TRBV2 and TRBJ2-1; TRBD2 agrees at 7 bases. J lost 7 bases, V lost 3 bases, and 9 bases had no gene match. The CDR3 length is 15 residues. Germline V gene data show CDR1 as SNHLY and CDR2 as FYNNEI. The CDR3 DNA follows: TGTGCCAGCAGTGAGAGGACTAGATCTTTAAATGAGCAGTTCTTC. Translating gives CASSERTRSLNEQFF.

This sequence joins TRBV7-9 and TRBJ1-5, with 7 bases aligning to TRBD1. This CDR3 has 14 amino acids. J lost 1 base, V lost 5 bases, and 2 bases had no gene match. The V gene's germline CDR1 is SEHNR and CDR2 FQNEAQ (reference sequence). CDR3 loop: CASSPTGSNQPQHF. CDR3 DNA sequence: TGTGCCAGCAGCCCGACAGGGAGCAATCAGCCCCAGCATTTT.

The CDR3 region is CASTRQVDQPQHF. In DNA form, the CDR3 reads TGTGCCAGCACCCGACAGGTGGATCAGCCCCAGCATTTT. J is TRBJ1-5 and V is TRBV7-8; D is possibly TRBD1 (6 bases). This CDR3 has 13 residues. CDR1 is SGHVS, CDR2 FQNEAQ, per germline. Trimming took 7 bases from V and 5 from J, leaving 12 bases between them.

V gene TRBV19 combines with J gene TRBJ1-5; TRBD1 is a possible D gene (5 bases). Trimming took 1 base from V and 6 from J, leaving 16 bases between them. The CDR3 consists of 16 residues. Germline lookup yields CDR1 LNHDA and CDR2 SQIVND (reference sequence). The CDR3 sequence is CASSIVQGGKGQPQHF. The CDR3 DNA follows: TGTGCCAGTAGTATAGTCCAGGGAGGCAAGGGTCAGCCCCAGCATTTT.

This clone was found a few times. CDR3 sequence reads: CASRGTGGGGYTF. The CDR3 DNA sequence: TGTGCCAGCAGGGGGACAGGGGGCGGTGGCTACACCTTC. This chain uses TRBV3-1 (or the pseudogene TRBV3-2) with TRBJ1-2; TRBD1 matches at 12 bases. V lost 6 bases, J lost 7 bases, and 3 bases stayed unmatched. The CDR3 is made up of 13 amino acids. Germline V gives CDR1 LGHDT, CDR2 YNNKEL (reference sequence).

This clone has just a few counts. The gene calls are TRBV2 and TRBJ2-7, with D tentatively TRBD1 (5 bases). The germline V gene encodes CDR1 SNHLY and CDR2 FYNNEI. CDR3 size: 17 residues. V lost 2 bases and J 2 bases, leaving 19 bases between the germline ends. The CDR3 sequence: CASSEYYPGLTTYEQYF. The CDR3 DNA follows: TGTGCCAGCAGTGAATACTACCCAGGGTTAACCACCTACGAGCAGTACTTC. Looking up the rest from reference TRBV2 and TRBJ2-7 gives the full variable domain: EPEVTQTPSHQVTQMGQEVILRCVPISNHLYFYWYRQILGQKVEFLVSFYNNEISEKSEIFDDQFSVERPDGSNFTLKIRSTKLEDSAMYFCASSEYYPGLTTYEQYFGPGTRLTVT.

The chain recombines TRBV5-5 with TRBJ1-4; perhaps TRBD1 as D (6 bases). Germline loops: CDR1 SGHKS, CDR2 YYEKEE (reference sequence). CDR3 length: 14 amino acids. Trimming cost V 2 bases and J 8 bases, with 13 bases left between them. CDR3 sequence reads: CASSLDRQGEKLFF. Written as DNA, the CDR3 is TGTGCCAGCAGCTTAGACAGGCAGGGAGAAAAACTGTTTTTT.

The V and J genes are TRBV4-3 and TRBJ2-7; 7 bases match TRBD1. Per the germline V gene, CDR1 is LGHNA and CDR2 is YSLEER. With V trimmed by 5 bases and J by 0 bases, 7 bases remained unmatched. The CDR3 loop spans 15 amino acids. CDR3 sequence: CASSYLQGSSYEQYF. DNA of the CDR3: TGCGCCAGCAGCTACTTACAGGGGAGCTCCTACGAGCAGTACTTC.

This CDR3 is CASRRQGDHYGYTF. CDR3 in DNA: TGTGCCAGCAGAAGACAGGGGGACCACTATGGCTACACCTTC. This chain joins TRBV2 and TRBJ1-2; 9 bases are a match to TRBD1. The junction had 5 bases not matched to a gene; V was cut back by 6 bases and J by 3 bases. CDR1 is SNHLY, CDR2 FYNNEI, per germline. This CDR3 region has 14 residues.

The chain combines TRBV10-3 with TRBJ2-1; D is uncertain. Germline assignment: CDR1 ENHRY and CDR2 SYGVKD. The CDR3 runs to 16 residues. Deletions cut 10 bases from V and 0 bases from J, with 19 bases between. This CDR3 reads CAKFLNSKSSYNEQFF. In nucleotides, the CDR3 is TGTGCCAAGTTCTTAAACAGCAAAAGCTCCTACAATGAGCAGTTCTTC.

A single count supports this clone. The rearrangement joins TRBV7-9 to TRBJ1-2; D is unresolved. Germline lookup yields CDR1 SEHNR and CDR2 FQNEAQ (reference sequence). The CDR3 runs to 14 residues. V was trimmed by 5 bases and J by 8 bases, leaving 18 bases between them. CDR3: CASSAGGGSRGYTF. For the CDR3, the DNA is TGTGCCAGCAGCGCAGGCGGCGGGTCCAGGGGCTACACCTTC.